These 5 T cell receptor beta chains share one sample of origin, sequenced in a study of shared clonotypes between healthy human individuals. Only in-frame clones appear in the TCRdb table, and some are missing; sequencing was by immunoSEQ multiplex PCR. The data contain under 1,100,000 clones, around four fifths of them singletons. Sequencing input: memory CD4+ T cells sorted from blood. Subset given: CD45RA-negative fraction. Receptors were obtained from a man aged 18 to 29 in good health.

V is TRBV9 and J is TRBJ2-5, with 9 nucleotides matching TRBD1. V was pared by 3 bases and J by 5 bases, with 5 bases of the junction left unmatched. Germline CDR1 reads SGDLS; CDR2 reads YYNGEE. CDR3 length: 14 residues. This CDR3 is CASSAGTGMETQYF. The CDR3, as DNA: TGTGCCAGCAGCGCCGGGACAGGGATGGAGACCCAGTACTTC.

The chain recombines TRBV7-2 with TRBJ1-1; weak D call: TRBD1 (5 bases). The CDR3 totals 16 residues. Trimming took 6 bases from V and 3 from J, leaving 20 bases between them. Germline values: CDR1 SGHTA, CDR2 FQGNSA. CDR3 sequence reads: CASSSQGLGGYTEAFF. CDR3 in DNA: TGTGCCAGCAGTTCCCAGGGACTGGGAGGGTACACTGAAGCTTTCTTT. The variable domain in full, with the rest retrieved from reference TRBV7-2 and TRBJ1-1, is GAGVSQSPSNKVTEKGKDVELRCDPISGHTALYWYRQSLGQGLEFLIYFQGNSAPDKSGLPSDRFSAERTGGSVSTLTIQRTQQEDSAVYLCASSSQGLGGYTEAFFGQGTRLTVV.

The chain employs TRBV10-3 and TRBJ2-5; D is perhaps TRBD1 or TRBD2 (5 bases each). The V end lost 1 base, the J end lost 3 bases, and 18 bases lay between the germline ends. Germline V gene data show CDR1 as ENHRY and CDR2 as SYGVKD. The CDR3 has 17 residues. The CDR3 sequence: CAISEYVPYGTKETQYF. The DNA for the CDR3 is TGTGCCATCAGTGAGTACGTCCCTTACGGGACCAAAGAGACCCAGTACTTC.

The chain combines TRBV11-2 with TRBJ2-5; TRBD1 or TRBD2 may be the D gene (5 bases each). CDR1 SGHAT and CDR2 FQNNGV come from the germline V gene. The V end lost 2 bases, the J end lost 5 bases, and 18 bases lay between the germline ends. The CDR3 sequence is 16 residues long. CDR3 protein: CASSLSLGRRRETQYF. The CDR3 nucleotides read TGTGCCAGCAGCTTATCCTTGGGACGTCGGCGGGAGACCCAGTACTTC.

The chain links TRBV6-1 to TRBJ2-7; TRBD1 agrees at 9 bases. The trim removed 7 bases at V and 4 bases at J, leaving 11 bases unmatched. Looked up from germline, CDR1 is MNHNS and CDR2 is SASEGT. This CDR3 is built from 15 residues. Here the CDR3 DNA reads TGTGCCAGCATACCTCTCCGGGACAGGGTGTACGAGCAGTACTTC. It specifies CASIPLRDRVYEQYF.